Shown below are 27 T cell receptor beta chains from a single sample sequenced in a study of T cell changes during pregnancy in multiple sclerosis. Generated by immunoSEQ multiplex PCR, the TCRdb table keeps only in-frame clones and is missing some. This sample has roughly 72,000 clones; about 89% occur once, and the top ten carry about 0.9%. This specimen consisted of peripheral blood, obtained in the first trimester of pregnancy. Source of these receptors: a female donor in good health, enrolled as a control in a pregnancy study.

The V call is TRBV7-2, the J call TRBJ2-7, with TRBD2 matching over 9 bases. With V trimmed by 5 bases and J by 2 bases, 4 bases remained unmatched. The CDR3 length is 14 residues. Per germline, CDR1 SGHTA and CDR2 FQGNSA. Here the CDR3 reads CASSPGLATYEQYF. CDR3 nucleotide sequence: TGTGCCAGCAGCCCGGGACTAGCAACCTACGAGCAGTACTTC.

This clone was seen just once. J is TRBJ1-1 and V is TRBV2, with a possible D match to TRBD1 (5 bases). The germline V gene encodes CDR1 SNHLY and CDR2 FYNNEI. Trimming took 4 bases from V and 1 from J, leaving 7 bases between them. The CDR3 runs to 13 residues. The CDR3 DNA reads TGTGCCAGCAGTGGGCAGGGGAACACTGAAGCTTTCTTT. Translated, it gives CASSGQGNTEAFF. Full variable domain (missing parts from reference TRBV2 and TRBJ1-1): EPEVTQTPSHQVTQMGQEVILRCVPISNHLYFYWYRQILGQKVEFLVSFYNNEISEKSEIFDDQFSVERPDGSNFTLKIRSTKLEDSAMYFCASSGQGNTEAFFGQGTRLTVV.

This chain joins TRBV6-4 and TRBJ1-1, with D hard to call. Germline-derived CDR1 and CDR2 are MRHNA and SNTAGT. The CDR3 consists of 13 residues. V was cut by 8 bases and J by 4 bases, with 14 bases left in between. Here the CDR3 DNA reads TGTGCCAGCCGAGGGCCTTTGGGCACTGAAGCTTTCTTT. Protein product: CASRGPLGTEAFF.

This chain links TRBV6-5 with TRBJ2-3, with 7 bases identical to TRBD2. In germline, CDR1 is MNHEY, CDR2 SVGAGI. The CDR3 is 13 residues long. V was clipped by 5 bases and J by 4 bases; unmatched bases: 3. This CDR3 reads CASSPSGADTQYF. In DNA form, the CDR3 reads TGTGCCAGCAGTCCGAGCGGGGCAGATACGCAGTATTTT.

The V gene is TRBV28, the J gene TRBJ1-1, with D maybe TRBD1 (6 bases). The germline V and J ends were trimmed by 7 bases and 7 bases, with 19 bases remaining between them. This CDR3 is built from 14 residues. Germline loops: CDR1 MDHEN, CDR2 SYDVKM. This chain's CDR3 is CASTSSGDISEAFF. The CDR3 region has the DNA TGTGCCAGCACGAGTTCAGGGGACATCAGTGAAGCTTTCTTT.

CDR3 coding DNA: TGCGCCAGCAGCCAAGATTTGGCAGATTTGAACACTGAAGCTTTCTTT. Protein sequence: CASSQDLADLNTEAFF. The rearrangement uses TRBV4-3 and TRBJ1-1; D remains ambiguous. Germline V CDR1 and CDR2: LGHNA, YSLEER. The CDR3 totals 16 residues. Trimming stripped 0 bases from V and 0 bases from J, with 11 bases between.

The chain employs TRBV19 and TRBJ2-1, with 8 positions matching TRBD1. This CDR3 comprises 15 residues. CDR1 and CDR2 (germline): LNHDA, SQIVND (reference sequence). The V gene end was trimmed by 1 base and the J gene end by 2 bases; junction bases not matched to a gene: 1. This CDR3 reads CASSIGTGPYNEQFF. Here the CDR3 DNA reads TGTGCCAGTAGTATAGGGACAGGGCCCTACAATGAGCAGTTCTTC.

CDR3 amino acids: CASGHLRTEAFF. The CDR3 region has the DNA TGTGCCAGCGGACATCTCAGGACTGAAGCTTTCTTT. The chain is built from TRBV9 and TRBJ1-1, with D perhaps matching TRBD1 (5 bases). The CDR3 runs to 12 residues. Trimming shortened V by 7 bases and J by 5 bases, and 12 bases separated the two germline ends. Per the germline V gene, CDR1 is SGDLS and CDR2 is YYNGEE.

The J gene is TRBJ1-3, the V gene TRBV5-6; perhaps TRBD1 as D (6 bases). Germline assignment: CDR1 SGHDT and CDR2 YYEEEE. This CDR3 region has 16 residues. The V end was cut by 1 base, the J end by 5 bases, with 16 bases between. Written as DNA, the CDR3 is TGTGCCAGCAGCTTGTTTGACAGGTCGGGAAGAAACACCATATATTTT. It specifies CASSLFDRSGRNTIYF.

The chain recombines TRBV28 with TRBJ2-1; TRBD2 agrees at 7 bases. With V trimmed by 6 bases and J by 4 bases, 9 bases remained unmatched. CDR1 and CDR2 (germline): MDHEN, SYDVKM. The CDR3 spans 15 residues. CDR3 DNA: TGTGCCAGCAGGGAGACTAGCACAAGGTACAATGAGCAGTTCTTC. Translating gives CASRETSTRYNEQFF.

J is TRBJ2-1 and V is TRBV30; tentative D call: TRBD2 (6 bases). CDR3 size: 16 residues. Trimming took 0 bases from V and 2 from J, leaving 14 bases between them. Looked up from germline, CDR1 is GTSNPN and CDR2 is SVGIG (reference sequence). The CDR3 here is CAWSVHGRRPYNEQFF. In DNA form, the CDR3 reads TGTGCCTGGAGTGTACACGGGAGAAGGCCCTACAATGAGCAGTTCTTC.

V gene TRBV6-4 combines with J gene TRBJ2-1; D gene uncertain. The CDR3 has 15 amino acids. The germline V gene has CDR1 MRHNA and CDR2 SNTAGT. The V end was cut by 0 bases, the J end by 0 bases, with 6 bases between. CDR3 in amino acids: CASSDSRSSYNEQFF. Here the CDR3 DNA reads TGTGCCAGCAGTGACTCGAGAAGCTCCTACAATGAGCAGTTCTTC.

The chain couples TRBV2 to TRBJ2-7; 12 bases map to TRBD2. After removal of 4 bases from V and 5 bases from J, the junction contained 6 bases not matched to a gene. This CDR3 comprises 15 residues. CDR1 and CDR2 from the germline V gene are SNHLY and FYNNEI. The CDR3 sequence: CASSATSGRRHEQYF. Here the CDR3 DNA reads TGTGCCAGCAGTGCGACTAGCGGGAGACGCCACGAGCAGTACTTC.

This clone was detected only once. The chain joins TRBV19 to TRBJ2-7; 9 positions match TRBD1. V lost 1 base to trimming and J lost 5 bases; unmatched junction nucleotides: 6. The CDR3 extends over 15 amino acids. Germline assignment: CDR1 LNHDA and CDR2 SQIVND (reference sequence). CDR3 DNA sequence: TGTGCCAGTAGTATAGCCCCCGGGACAGGGAACGAGCAGTACTTC. It translates to CASSIAPGTGNEQYF.

The chain couples TRBV12-5 to TRBJ1-1, with a possible D match to TRBD1 (5 bases). V gave up 3 bases and J gave up 4 bases, with 9 bases separating them. Germline V gene lookup returns CDR1 LGHNT and CDR2 FRNRAP. The CDR3 is 13 amino acids. For the CDR3, the DNA is TGTGCTAGTGGTTTTATAAGGGGCACTGAAGCTTTCTTT. Amino acids: CASGFIRGTEAFF. Looking up the rest from reference TRBV12-5 and TRBJ1-1 gives the full variable domain: DARVTQTPRHKVTEMGQEVTMRCQPILGHNTVFWYRQTMMQGLELLAYFRNRAPLDDSGMPKDRFSAEMPDATLATLKIQPSEPRDSAVYFCASGFIRGTEAFFGQGTRLTVV.

This clone showed up just a few times. V and J are TRBV2 and TRBJ2-1, with D possibly matching TRBD2 (5 bases). Trimming took off 11 bases at V and 2 bases at J, with 10 bases between the two ends. This CDR3 region has 12 residues. CDR1 SNHLY and CDR2 FYNNEI come from the germline V gene. Written as DNA, the CDR3 is TGTGCCCTCCTGAGGGCCTACAATGAGCAGTTCTTC. Its protein product is CALLRAYNEQFF.

J is TRBJ1-1 and V is TRBV9, with D possibly being TRBD1 (5 bases). V was clipped by 0 bases and J by 5 bases, with 14 bases between them. Looked up from germline, CDR1 is SGDLS and CDR2 is YYNGEE. The CDR3 runs to 15 residues. The CDR3 region is CASSVGGQGGTEAFF. CDR3 coding DNA: TGTGCCAGCAGCGTAGGTGGTCAGGGTGGAACTGAAGCTTTCTTT.

J is TRBJ2-1 and V is TRBV5-4, with D maybe TRBD2 (6 bases). This CDR3 comprises 16 residues. Germline CDR1 SGHNT, CDR2 YYREEE (reference sequence). The ends were cut back, 6 bases at V and 1 base at J, with 17 bases in the middle. This chain's CDR3 is CASKERGRQSYNEQFF. DNA of the CDR3: TGTGCCAGCAAAGAACGGGGGAGGCAATCCTACAATGAGCAGTTCTTC.

The chain recombines TRBV10-3 with TRBJ2-7; 15 bases fit TRBD2. This CDR3 comprises 15 residues. V was clipped by 2 bases and J by 7 bases; unmatched bases: 3. In germline, CDR1 is ENHRY, CDR2 SYGVKD. The CDR3 reads CAISEPGTSGGEQYF. CDR3 sequence (DNA): TGTGCCATCAGTGAGCCCGGGACTAGCGGGGGGGAGCAGTACTTC.

The chain combines TRBV11-3 with TRBJ2-3; 7 bases map to TRBD1. CDR1 is SGHNT, CDR2 YENEEA, per germline. CDR3 length equals 13 residues. Trimming removed 6 bases from V and 1 base from J; junction bases left unmatched: 1. For the CDR3, the DNA is TGTGCCAGCAGGGGGACAGGCACAGATACGCAGTATTTT. It encodes CASRGTGTDTQYF.

The chain couples TRBV6-1 to TRBJ1-5, with a tentative D call TRBD1 (6 bases). The V gene lost 8 bases and the J gene lost 0 bases, with 11 bases spanning the gap. The CDR3 runs 14 residues. CDR1 MNHNS and CDR2 SASEGT come from the germline V gene. CDR3 sequence reads: CASGRTDSNQPQHF. CDR3 sequence (DNA): TGTGCCAGCGGGCGGACAGATAGCAATCAGCCCCAGCATTTT.

The chain employs TRBV5-1 and TRBJ1-2; TRBD1 agrees at 11 bases. The CDR3 loop spans 14 amino acids. V was pared by 5 bases and J by 8 bases, with 8 bases of the junction left unmatched. Germline CDR1 is SGHRS and CDR2 is YFSETQ. CDR3 protein: CASRQGQGARGYTF. CDR3 coding DNA: TGCGCCAGCAGACAAGGACAGGGGGCTAGGGGCTACACCTTC.

The V and J genes are TRBV18 and TRBJ2-7, with unresolved D. V lost 2 bases and J 2 bases, leaving 10 bases between the germline ends. CDR1 and CDR2 from the germline V gene are KGHSH and LQKENI. CDR3 length: 14 amino acids. CDR3 amino acids: CASSPRPQTYEQYF. CDR3 in DNA: TGTGCCAGCTCACCAAGGCCACAGACCTACGAGCAGTACTTC.

Here the CDR3 DNA reads TGTGCCAGCAGTTATAGACAGGCCGGGACTGAAGCTTTCTTT. This sequence encodes CASSYRQAGTEAFF. The chain is built from TRBV6-5 and TRBJ1-1; a possible D gene is TRBD1 (6 bases). The V gene's germline CDR1 is MNHEY and CDR2 SVGAGI. V lost 3 bases, J lost 5 bases, and 13 bases lay in between. The length of the CDR3 is 14 residues.

The chain joins TRBV11-2 to TRBJ2-5; D is unclear. The CDR3 extends over 13 amino acids. Germline V CDR1 and CDR2: SGHAT, FQNNGV. The V and J ends lost 5 bases and 7 bases respectively, with 14 bases between them. CDR3 residues: CASSRLERGTQYF. CDR3 nucleotides: TGTGCCAGCAGCCGCCTGGAGCGCGGGACCCAGTACTTC.

The J gene is TRBJ1-2, the V gene TRBV4-3; 7 bases map to TRBD1. CDR3 length: 15 amino acids. V shed 0 bases and J 4 bases; nucleotides not matched to a gene: 5. Germline V gene lookup returns CDR1 LGHNA and CDR2 YSLEER. CDR3 DNA sequence: TGCGCCAGCAGCCAAGAAGTCCGGGACAGCTATGGCTACACCTTC. Its protein product is CASSQEVRDSYGYTF.

This chain uses TRBV14 with TRBJ2-7; the match to TRBD2 covers 10 bases. CDR1 SGHDN and CDR2 FVKESK come from the germline V gene. The CDR3 consists of 16 residues. The junction had 7 bases not matched to a gene; V was cut back by 0 bases and J by 5 bases. CDR3 sequence reads: CASSQDLASGRHEQYF. CDR3 DNA sequence: TGTGCCAGCAGCCAAGATCTTGCTAGCGGGAGACACGAGCAGTACTTC. Together with reference TRBV14 and TRBJ2-7, the CDR3 gives the full variable domain: EAGVTQFPSHSVIEKGQTVTLRCDPISGHDNLYWYRRVMGKEIKFLLHFVKESKQDESGMPNNRFLAERTGGTYSTLKVQPAELEDSGVYFCASSQDLASGRHEQYFGPGTRLTVT.